This TCR beta chain was sequenced in a study of CD8 T cells in ankylosing spondylitis. Findings of the study overall: One TCR beta motif, made up of under ten highly homologous variants, appeared characteristic of ankylosing spondylitis blood. Significant enrichment of disease-linked clones was reportedly seen in matched ankylosing spondylitis synovial fluid. Peripheral blood held disease-linked clones only at relatively low frequency, and these were CD8+.

In this sample, this clonotype turned up a few times. Its antigen is not known. TCRdb ran MiXCR on the 5' RACE reads and lists one entry per CDR3 protein. Here the sample spans some 220,000 distinct CDR3 sequences, about 7.3% being singletons. The clonotype was recovered from a male donor with ankylosing spondylitis. The sample was blood, either unsorted or a sorted T cell fraction (not recorded which).

Here the CDR3 DNA reads TGTGCCAGCAGTTTCATGGTGGCCGACAGGTATGGGGCCAACGTCCTGACTTTC. Amino acids: CASSFMVADRYGANVLTF. The rearrangement links TRBV12-3 or TRBV12-4 to TRBJ2-6; maybe TRBD1 (6 bases). Trimming shortened V by 3 bases and J by 3 bases, and 18 bases separated the two germline ends. This CDR3 spans 18 amino acids.